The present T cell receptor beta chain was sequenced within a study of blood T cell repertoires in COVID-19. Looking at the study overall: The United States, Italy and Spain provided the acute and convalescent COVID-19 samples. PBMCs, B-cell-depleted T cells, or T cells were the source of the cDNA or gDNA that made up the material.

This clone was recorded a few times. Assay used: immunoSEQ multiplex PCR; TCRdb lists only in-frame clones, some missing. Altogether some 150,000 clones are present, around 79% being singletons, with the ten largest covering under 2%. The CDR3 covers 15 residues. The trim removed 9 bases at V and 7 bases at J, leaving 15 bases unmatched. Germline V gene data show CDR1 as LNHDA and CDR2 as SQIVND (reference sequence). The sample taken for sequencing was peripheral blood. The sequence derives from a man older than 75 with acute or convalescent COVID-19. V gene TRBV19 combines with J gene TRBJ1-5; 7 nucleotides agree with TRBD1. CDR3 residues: CASTHQRQGRQPQHF. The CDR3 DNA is TGTGCCAGCACCCACCAGAGACAGGGAAGGCAGCCCCAGCATTTT.